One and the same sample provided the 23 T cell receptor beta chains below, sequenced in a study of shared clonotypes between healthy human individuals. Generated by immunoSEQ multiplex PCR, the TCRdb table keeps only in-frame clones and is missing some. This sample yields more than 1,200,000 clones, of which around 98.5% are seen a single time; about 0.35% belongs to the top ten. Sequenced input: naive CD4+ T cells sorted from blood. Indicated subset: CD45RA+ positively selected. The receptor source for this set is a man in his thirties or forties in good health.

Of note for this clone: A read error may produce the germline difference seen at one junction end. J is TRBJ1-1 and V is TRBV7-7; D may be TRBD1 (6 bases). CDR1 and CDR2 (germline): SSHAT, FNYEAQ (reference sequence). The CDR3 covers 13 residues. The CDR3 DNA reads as TGTGCCAGCAGCTTAGAGCGGGACACCGAAGCTTTCTTT. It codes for CASSLERDTEAFF.

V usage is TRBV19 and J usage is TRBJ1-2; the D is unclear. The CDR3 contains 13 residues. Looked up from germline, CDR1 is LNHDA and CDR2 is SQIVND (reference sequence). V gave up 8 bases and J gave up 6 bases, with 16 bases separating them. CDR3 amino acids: CASSDRGFDGYTF. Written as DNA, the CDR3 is TGTGCCAGTTCTGACCGGGGTTTCGATGGCTACACCTTC.

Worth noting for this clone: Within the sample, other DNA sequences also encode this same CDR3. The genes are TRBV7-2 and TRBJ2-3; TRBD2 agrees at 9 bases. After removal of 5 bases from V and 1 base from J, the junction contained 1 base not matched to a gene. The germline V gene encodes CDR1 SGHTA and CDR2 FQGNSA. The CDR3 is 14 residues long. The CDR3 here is CASSRTSGTDTQYF. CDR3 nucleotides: TGTGCCAGCAGCCGGACTAGCGGCACAGATACGCAGTATTTT.

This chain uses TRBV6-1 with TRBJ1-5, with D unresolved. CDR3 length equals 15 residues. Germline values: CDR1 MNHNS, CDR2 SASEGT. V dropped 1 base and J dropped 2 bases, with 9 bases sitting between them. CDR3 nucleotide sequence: TGTGCCAGCAGTGAAGGCGGCCGGGGCAATCAGCCCCAGCATTTT. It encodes CASSEGGRGNQPQHF.

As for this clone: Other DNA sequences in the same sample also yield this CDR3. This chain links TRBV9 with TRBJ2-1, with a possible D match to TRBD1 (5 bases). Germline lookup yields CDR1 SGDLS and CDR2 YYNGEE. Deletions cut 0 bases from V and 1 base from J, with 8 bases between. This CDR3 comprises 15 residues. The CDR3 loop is CASSVGQGSYNEQFF. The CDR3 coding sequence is TGTGCCAGCAGCGTAGGCCAGGGTTCCTACAATGAGCAGTTCTTC.

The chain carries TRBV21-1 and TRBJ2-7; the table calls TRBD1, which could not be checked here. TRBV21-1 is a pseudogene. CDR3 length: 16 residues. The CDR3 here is CASSKILRQGLGEQYF. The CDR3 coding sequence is TGTGCCAGCAGCAAAATACTGCGACAGGGATTAGGCGAGCAGTACTTC.

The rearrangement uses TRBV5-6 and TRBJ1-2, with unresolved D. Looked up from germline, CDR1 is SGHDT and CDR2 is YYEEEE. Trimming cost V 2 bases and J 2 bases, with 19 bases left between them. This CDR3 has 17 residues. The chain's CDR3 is CASSFRRSALANYGYTF. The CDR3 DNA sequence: TGTGCCAGCAGCTTTCGCCGGAGTGCCCTGGCGAACTATGGCTACACCTTC. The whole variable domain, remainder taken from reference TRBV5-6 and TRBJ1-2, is DAGVTQSPTHLIKTRGQQVTLRCSPKSGHDTVSWYQQALGQGPQFIFQYYEEEERQRGNFPDRFSGHQFPNYSSELNVNALLLGDSALYLCASSFRRSALANYGYTFGSGTRLTVV.

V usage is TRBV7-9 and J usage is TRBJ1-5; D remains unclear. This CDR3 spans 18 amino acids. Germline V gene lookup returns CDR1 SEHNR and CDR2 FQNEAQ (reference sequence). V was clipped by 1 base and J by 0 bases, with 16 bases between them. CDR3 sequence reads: CASSLEPLPWFSNQPQHF. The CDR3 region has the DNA TGTGCCAGCAGCTTAGAACCCCTCCCTTGGTTTAGCAATCAGCCCCAGCATTTT.

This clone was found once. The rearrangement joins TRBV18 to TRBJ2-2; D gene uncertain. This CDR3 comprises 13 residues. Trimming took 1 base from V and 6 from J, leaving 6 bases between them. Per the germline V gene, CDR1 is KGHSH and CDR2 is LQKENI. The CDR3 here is CASSPLESGELFF. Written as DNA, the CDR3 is TGTGCCAGCTCACCACTAGAGTCCGGGGAGCTGTTTTTT.

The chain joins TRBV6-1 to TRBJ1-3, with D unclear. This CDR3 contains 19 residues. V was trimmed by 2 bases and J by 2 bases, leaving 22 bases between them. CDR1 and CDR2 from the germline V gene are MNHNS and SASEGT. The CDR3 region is CASSEYPNGWEGTGNTIYF. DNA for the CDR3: TGTGCCAGCAGTGAATACCCCAATGGGTGGGAGGGCACTGGAAACACCATATATTTT.

CDR3: CAWSVIEAGELFF. The CDR3 DNA reads as TGTGCCTGGAGTGTAATAGAAGCCGGGGAGCTGTTTTTT. The chain is built from TRBV30 and TRBJ2-2; D ambiguous. Between the trimmed V and J ends, which lost 0 bases and 6 bases, there was a span of 8 bases. The CDR3 contains 13 residues. CDR1 and CDR2 (germline): GTSNPN, SVGIG (reference sequence).

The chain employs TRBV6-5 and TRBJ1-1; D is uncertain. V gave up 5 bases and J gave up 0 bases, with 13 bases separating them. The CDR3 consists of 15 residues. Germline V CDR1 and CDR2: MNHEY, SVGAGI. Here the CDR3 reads CASSTTGSLNTEAFF. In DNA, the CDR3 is TGTGCCAGCAGTACAACGGGATCTTTGAACACTGAAGCTTTCTTT.

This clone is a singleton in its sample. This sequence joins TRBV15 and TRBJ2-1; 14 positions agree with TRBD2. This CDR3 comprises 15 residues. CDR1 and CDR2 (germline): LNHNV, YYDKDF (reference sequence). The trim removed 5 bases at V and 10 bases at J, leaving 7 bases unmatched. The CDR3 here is CATSPGLAGVGEQFF. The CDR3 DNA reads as TGTGCCACCAGCCCGGGACTAGCGGGAGTTGGAGAGCAGTTCTTC. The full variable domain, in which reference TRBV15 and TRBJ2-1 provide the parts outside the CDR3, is DAMVIQNPRYQVTQFGKPVTLSCSQTLNHNVMYWYQQKSSQAPKLLFHYYDKDFNNEADTPDNFQSRRPNTSFCFLDIRSPGLGDTAMYLCATSPGLAGVGEQFFGPGTRLTVL.

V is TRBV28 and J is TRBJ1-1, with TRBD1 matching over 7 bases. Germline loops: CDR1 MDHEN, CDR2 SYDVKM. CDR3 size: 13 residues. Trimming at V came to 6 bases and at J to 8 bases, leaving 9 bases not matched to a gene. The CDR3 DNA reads TGTGCCAGCAGCCTGAGGGGGCCGGGAGAAGCTTTCTTT. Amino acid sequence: CASSLRGPGEAFF.

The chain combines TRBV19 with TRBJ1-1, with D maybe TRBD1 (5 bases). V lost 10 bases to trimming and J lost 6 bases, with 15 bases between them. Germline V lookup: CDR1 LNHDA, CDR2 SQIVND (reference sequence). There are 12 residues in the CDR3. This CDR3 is CATAPEGPEAFF. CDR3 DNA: TGTGCCACCGCCCCCGAGGGGCCTGAAGCTTTCTTT.

The CDR3 sequence: CASSLLQDTGELFF. CDR3 DNA: TGTGCCAGCAGCTTACTCCAGGACACCGGGGAGCTGTTTTTT. V usage is TRBV7-8 and J usage is TRBJ2-2; D is unresolved. CDR1 is SGHVS, CDR2 FQNEAQ, per germline. V lost 2 bases, J lost 3 bases, and 7 bases lay in between. The CDR3 is 14 amino acids. The full variable domain, its missing parts supplied by reference TRBV7-8 and TRBJ2-2, is GAGVSQSPRYKVAKRGQDVALRCDPISGHVSLFWYQQALGQGPEFLTYFQNEAQLDKSGLPSDRFFAERPEGSVSTLKIQRTQQEDSAVYLCASSLLQDTGELFFGEGSRLTVL.

The CDR3 DNA sequence: TGCGCCAGCAGCACCCCCCGGGGGTCCGCTGAAGCTTTCTTT. Protein sequence: CASSTPRGSAEAFF. This rearrangement joins TRBV5-1 to TRBJ1-1; D may be TRBD1 (5 bases). This CDR3 comprises 14 residues. From germline, CDR1 is SGHRS and CDR2 YFSETQ. With 4 bases removed from V and 6 bases from J, the gap between germline ends came to 16 bases.

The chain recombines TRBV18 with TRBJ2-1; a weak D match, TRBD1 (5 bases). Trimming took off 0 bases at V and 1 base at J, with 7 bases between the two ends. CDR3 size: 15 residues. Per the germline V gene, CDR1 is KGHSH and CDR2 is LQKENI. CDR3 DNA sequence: TGTGCCAGCTCACCACCGACAGTGTCCTACAATGAGCAGTTCTTC. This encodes CASSPPTVSYNEQFF.

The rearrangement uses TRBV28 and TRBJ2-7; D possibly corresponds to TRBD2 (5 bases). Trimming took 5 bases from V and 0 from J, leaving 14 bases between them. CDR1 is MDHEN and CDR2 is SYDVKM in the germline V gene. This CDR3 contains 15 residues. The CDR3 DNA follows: TGTGCCAGCAGTCCCCCGGGGAGTAGCTCCTACGAGCAGTACTTC. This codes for CASSPPGSSSYEQYF.

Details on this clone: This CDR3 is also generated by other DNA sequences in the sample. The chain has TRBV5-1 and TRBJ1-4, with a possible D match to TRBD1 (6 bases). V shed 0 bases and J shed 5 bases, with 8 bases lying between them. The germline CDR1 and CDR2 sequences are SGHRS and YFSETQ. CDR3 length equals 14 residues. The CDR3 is CASSLGQGNEKLFF. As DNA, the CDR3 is TGCGCCAGCAGCTTGGGTCAGGGGAATGAAAAACTGTTTTTT. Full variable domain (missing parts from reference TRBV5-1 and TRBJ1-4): KAGVTQTPRYLIKTRGQQVTLSCSPISGHRSVSWYQQTPGQGLQFLFEYFSETQRNKGNFPGRFSGRQFSNSRSEMNVSTLELGDSALYLCASSLGQGNEKLFFGSGTQLSVL.

The CDR3 loop is CATSSEGGGAFF. CDR3 coding DNA: TGTGCCACCAGCAGTGAAGGGGGCGGTGCTTTCTTT. The chain joins TRBV15 to TRBJ1-1, with 7 bases lining up with TRBD1. V dropped 3 bases and J dropped 11; count of bases not matched to a gene: 6. Germline-derived CDR1 and CDR2 are LNHNV and YYDKDF (reference sequence). This CDR3 contains 12 residues.

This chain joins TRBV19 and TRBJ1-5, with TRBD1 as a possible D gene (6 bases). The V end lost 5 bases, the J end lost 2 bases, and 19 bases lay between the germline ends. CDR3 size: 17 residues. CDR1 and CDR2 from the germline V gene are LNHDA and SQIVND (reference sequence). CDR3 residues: CASSSPATGSGNQPQHF. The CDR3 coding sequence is TGTGCCAGTAGTTCCCCCGCCACAGGGTCGGGCAATCAGCCCCAGCATTTT. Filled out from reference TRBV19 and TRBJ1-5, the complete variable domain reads DGGITQSPKYLFRKEGQNVTLSCEQNLNHDAMYWYRQDPGQGLRLIYYSQIVNDFQKGDIAEGYSVSREKKESFPLTVTSAQKNPTAFYLCASSSPATGSGNQPQHFGDGTRLSIL.

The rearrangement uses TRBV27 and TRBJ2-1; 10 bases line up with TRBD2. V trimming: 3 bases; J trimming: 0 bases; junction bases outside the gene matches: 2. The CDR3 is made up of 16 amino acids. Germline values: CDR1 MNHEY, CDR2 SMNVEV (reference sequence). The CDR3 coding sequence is TGTGCCAGCAGTTTTAGCGGGAGGAGCTCCTACAATGAGCAGTTCTTC. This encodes CASSFSGRSSYNEQFF.